This T cell receptor (beta chain) was sequenced for a study of cytomegalovirus exposure and HLA in healthy donors. Whole-study context: When 350 to 500 donors were genotyped, approximately 80% of them were found to fall in the Caucasian-associated ancestry cluster.

PCR employed 60 Vbeta and 13 Jbeta primers. The method was immunoSEQ multiplex PCR; TCRdb's version includes in-frame clones alone and lacks a portion of them. This sample has around 150,000 clones, with about 80% found just once. Study-wide results and limits: Investigators reported under 200 TCR beta chains as tied to cytomegalovirus. Later analysis reportedly placed an Asian-associated ancestry cluster below the roughly 690-donor mean in N-insertions. Some V segments could not be told apart, so they were left out, TRBV6-2 and TRBV6-3 among them.

Germline CDR1 reads SGHTA; CDR2 reads FQGNSA. Trimming pared 3 bases from V and 5 bases from J, leaving 8 bases between. This CDR3 comprises 13 residues. On this clone itself: Its antigen is not known.

This TCR derives from a woman aged 45 to 65 in good health and CMV-seropositive. The specimen sequenced was PBMCs. The chain has TRBV7-2 and TRBJ1-5; D remains ambiguous. The CDR3 loop reads CASSFDGYQPQHF. The CDR3 nucleotides are TGTGCCAGCAGCTTTGACGGGTATCAGCCCCAGCATTTT.